A single sample is the source of the 27 T cell receptor beta chains below, sequenced in a study of CD8+CD57+ T cells in acquired aplastic anemia. The TCR beta profiling, which covered VDJ combination and CDR3 sequence, was carried out using genomic DNA as the template. A single record per CDR3 protein comes from TCRdb applying MiXCR to the reads. The data show 450,000 to 600,000 distinct CDR3 sequences, approximately 33% seen once. All patients picked for sequencing had shown, by flow cytometry, an expansion of CD8+CD57+ cells. Sample: sorted CD4+, CD8+, or CD8+CD57+ T cells (not recorded which) from PBMCs. The receptors were gathered from a human donor with aplastic anemia.

The chain carries TRBV19 and TRBJ2-7; 9 bases align to TRBD1. The CDR3 totals 17 residues. The germline gives CDR1 LNHDA, CDR2 SQIVND (reference sequence). Germline trimming cut 3 bases from V and 3 bases from J; bases unmatched to any gene: 12. The DNA for the CDR3 is TGTGCCAGTAGTATCTCTCTGGTCGGGGACAGGGACTACGAGCAGTACTTC. This sequence encodes CASSISLVGDRDYEQYF.

The genes are TRBV2 and TRBJ1-6; tentatively, D is TRBD1 (5 bases). The CDR3 has 15 amino acids. Per germline, CDR1 SNHLY and CDR2 FYNNEI. V shed 2 bases and J shed 0 bases, with 5 bases lying between them. The DNA for the CDR3 is TGTGCCAGCAGTGAACAGGGCTCCTATAATTCACCCCTCCACTTT. It specifies CASSEQGSYNSPLHF.

This clonotype appeared many times. V gene TRBV10-3 combines with J gene TRBJ1-5; D not resolved. The CDR3 totals 14 residues. Trimming took off 3 bases at V and 5 bases at J, with 11 bases between the two ends. Germline assignment: CDR1 ENHRY and CDR2 SYGVKD. CDR3 coding DNA: TGTGCCATCAGTGACCGGGCCGCCGATCAGCCCCAGCATTTT. Encoded protein: CAISDRAADQPQHF.

This clonotype was counted a few times. One base away lies a much larger clone, so this may be a sequencing read error. In DNA form, the CDR3 reads TGTGCCAGCAGTGCCAGGGCTGGAAGTGAAAAACTGTTTTTT. This sequence encodes CASSARAGSEKLFF. The J gene is TRBJ1-4, the V gene TRBV2; TRBD1 might be the D (5 bases). V was clipped by 4 bases and J by 7 bases, with 13 bases between them. The CDR3 loop spans 14 amino acids. Per germline, CDR1 SNHLY and CDR2 FYNNEI.

The gene calls are TRBV6-2 or TRBV6-3 and TRBJ1-5; 11 positions match TRBD1. Germline V gene sequence: CDR1 MNHEY, CDR2 SVGEGT. Trimming removed 2 bases from V and 3 bases from J; junction bases left unmatched: 3. The CDR3 covers 16 residues. The CDR3 region has the DNA TGTGCCAGCAGTTACGGGGGACAGGGGGACAATCAGCCCCAGCATTTT. Protein: CASSYGGQGDNQPQHF.

This chain connects TRBV9 to TRBJ1-1, with 7 bases aligning to TRBD1. Germline CDR1 and CDR2: SGDLS and YYNGEE. Trimming removed 4 bases from V and 1 base from J; junction bases left unmatched: 7. There are 15 residues in the CDR3. Here the CDR3 DNA reads TGTGCCAGCAGCCCATTCGACAGGGCGAACACTGAAGCTTTCTTT. As protein: CASSPFDRANTEAFF.

Note on this clonotype: This may be a read error, as it is one base from a much larger clone. This chain links TRBV2 with TRBJ2-1; 10 nucleotides align to TRBD1. The CDR3 runs to 15 residues. V was pared by 4 bases and J by 9 bases, with 9 bases of the junction left unmatched. Germline CDR1 and CDR2: SNHLY and FYNNEI. CDR3 nucleotides: TGTGCCAGCAGTGGGCTTGGGACAGGGGTGGTTGAGCAGTTCTTC. It codes for CASSGLGTGVVEQFF. The entire variable domain, with the rest obtained from reference TRBV2 and TRBJ2-1, is as follows: EPEVTQTPSHQVTQMGQEVILRCVPISNHLYFYWYRQILGQKVEFLVSFYNNEISEKSEIFDDQFSVERPDGSNFTLKIRSTKLEDSAMYFCASSGLGTGVVEQFFGPGTRLTVL.

This chain links TRBV5-1 with TRBJ1-1; possibly TRBD1 for D (5 bases). The CDR3 totals 15 residues. Trimming stripped 2 bases from V and 1 base from J, with 12 bases between. In germline, CDR1 is SGHRS, CDR2 YFSETQ. The CDR3 nucleotides are TGCGCCAGCAGCTTTCGGGGCATTCAGAACACTGAAGCTTTCTTT. Amino acid sequence: CASSFRGIQNTEAFF. Based on the CDR3 plus reference TRBV5-1 and TRBJ1-1, the full variable domain is KAGVTQTPRYLIKTRGQQVTLSCSPISGHRSVSWYQQTPGQGLQFLFEYFSETQRNKGNFPGRFSGRQFSNSRSEMNVSTLELGDSALYLCASSFRGIQNTEAFFGQGTRLTVV.

This clonotype was found a few times. This chain connects TRBV9 to TRBJ2-7; possibly TRBD1 or TRBD2 for D (6 bases each). Germline V CDR1 and CDR2: SGDLS, YYNGEE. The CDR3 contains 15 residues. The ends were cut back, 4 bases at V and 1 base at J, with 15 bases in the middle. The CDR3 sequence: CASSPGASESYEQYF. The CDR3 DNA follows: TGTGCCAGCAGCCCGGGGGCTAGCGAGTCCTACGAGCAGTACTTC.

This clonotype was seen at least ten times. V usage is TRBV9 and J usage is TRBJ1-5; D ambiguous. CDR1 is SGDLS and CDR2 is YYNGEE in the germline V gene. This CDR3 spans 14 amino acids. V shed 3 bases and J shed 4 bases, with 11 bases lying between them. CDR3 bases: TGTGCCAGCAGCGGGGCTGGGCAAAATCAGCCCCAGCATTTT. Protein sequence: CASSGAGQNQPQHF.

J is TRBJ2-7 and V is TRBV11-1, with no clear D. Germline loops: CDR1 SGHAT, CDR2 FQDESV (reference sequence). V lost 5 bases and J 2 bases, leaving 13 bases between the germline ends. The CDR3 has 14 residues. CDR3 nucleotide sequence: TGTGCCAGCAGCCGTGGGCAGATTACCTACGAGCAGTACTTC. It specifies CASSRGQITYEQYF.

The chain links TRBV15 to TRBJ1-2, with D unclear. From germline, CDR1 is LNHNV and CDR2 YYDKDF (reference sequence). V lost 9 bases and J 7 bases, leaving 27 bases between the germline ends. The length of the CDR3 is 16 residues. CDR3 sequence: CATRRDNTVGVSGYTF. DNA for the CDR3: TGTGCCACTCGCAGAGACAATACGGTCGGAGTTTCTGGCTACACCTTC.

This clonotype showed up many times. This chain uses TRBV24-1 with TRBJ2-1; tentatively, D is TRBD2 (5 bases). With 9 bases removed from V and 9 bases from J, the gap between germline ends came to 11 bases. CDR1 and CDR2 from the germline V gene are KGHDR and SFDVKD. The CDR3 totals 11 residues. CDR3 in DNA: TGTGCCACCGGGGAGTATGGTGAGCAGTTCTTC. Encoded protein: CATGEYGEQFF.

This clonotype was detected ten times or more. The rearrangement uses TRBV20-1 and TRBJ1-6; D uncertain. Germline CDR1 reads DFQATT; CDR2 reads SNEGSKA (reference sequence). V lost 1 base and J 7 bases, leaving 11 bases between the germline ends. The CDR3 totals 14 residues. CDR3 residues: CSARASTTNSPLHF. In nucleotides, the CDR3 is TGCAGTGCTAGAGCAAGCACAACGAATTCACCCCTCCACTTT.

This clonotype appeared a few times. A read error may produce the germline difference seen at one junction end. V is TRBV15 and J is TRBJ2-7, with D possibly matching TRBD1 (6 bases). The CDR3 totals 20 residues. Germline lookup yields CDR1 LNHNV and CDR2 YYDKDF (reference sequence). CDR3 region: CASSFGGKERGIGTHYEQYF. The CDR3 region has the DNA TGTGCCAGCAGCTTCGGAGGAAAAGAACGGGGTATTGGGACACACTACGAGCAGTACTTC.

The V call is TRBV30, the J call TRBJ1-3; D gene ambiguous. V was clipped by 0 bases and J by 4 bases, with 7 bases between them. CDR3 length: 13 amino acids. Germline CDR1 reads GTSNPN; CDR2 reads SVGIG (reference sequence). The CDR3 here is CAWSVLDGNTIYF. CDR3 nucleotide sequence: TGTGCCTGGAGTGTACTGGACGGAAACACCATATATTTT. Full variable domain (rest looked up from reference TRBV30 and TRBJ1-3): SQTIHQWPATLVQPVGSPLSLECTVEGTSNPNLYWYRQAAGRGLQLLFYSVGIGQISSEVPQNLSASRPQDRQFILSSKKLLLSDSGFYLCAWSVLDGNTIYFGEGSWLTVV.

In its sample, this clonotype was seen many times. This chain connects TRBV24-1 to TRBJ1-4, with 8 bases that match TRBD1. The CDR3 contains 14 residues. The J segment lost 8 bases and the V segment lost 3 bases, leaving 4 bases of the junction unmatched. Germline loops: CDR1 KGHDR, CDR2 SFDVKD. CDR3 region: CATSDGQGGEKLFF. The DNA of the CDR3 is TGTGCCACCAGTGATGGACAGGGTGGAGAAAAACTGTTTTTT.

This chain uses TRBV10-3 with TRBJ1-2, with D perhaps TRBD1 (5 bases). This CDR3 has 14 amino acids. Germline CDR1 and CDR2: ENHRY and SYGVKD. V was shortened by 0 bases and J by 8 bases, with 13 bases between the two germline ends. CDR3 in DNA: TGTGCCATCAGTGAGTCGACGACAGAGGAGGGCTACACCTTC. Protein sequence: CAISESTTEEGYTF.

This clonotype was picked up many times. This chain uses TRBV7-2 with TRBJ2-7, with D maybe TRBD1 (5 bases). Trimming left V 1 base short and J 6 bases short, with 10 bases between. There are 13 residues in the CDR3. Germline V gives CDR1 SGHTA, CDR2 FQGNSA. CDR3 DNA sequence: TGTGCCAGCAGCTTAGTCAGGGTCAGCGAGCAGTACTTC. It encodes CASSLVRVSEQYF.

A few counts support this clonotype. This rearrangement joins TRBV19 to TRBJ1-1, with D possibly TRBD1 on 5 matching bases. The V and J ends lost 7 bases and 3 bases respectively, with 15 bases between them. CDR1 LNHDA and CDR2 SQIVND come from the germline V gene (reference sequence). The CDR3 loop spans 14 amino acids. The CDR3 nucleotides are TGTGCCAGTAATTTGGACAAACCCTACACTGAAGCTTTCTTT. Protein product: CASNLDKPYTEAFF. Supplemented by reference TRBV19 and TRBJ1-1, the full variable domain reads DGGITQSPKYLFRKEGQNVTLSCEQNLNHDAMYWYRQDPGQGLRLIYYSQIVNDFQKGDIAEGYSVSREKKESFPLTVTSAQKNPTAFYLCASNLDKPYTEAFFGQGTRLTVV.

The chain combines TRBV6-6 with TRBJ1-1; the D is unclear. V dropped 6 bases and J dropped 7 bases, with 9 bases sitting between them. This CDR3 comprises 11 residues. Germline V gene sequence: CDR1 MNHNY, CDR2 SVGAGI (reference sequence). The CDR3 DNA reads TGTGCCAGCAGACGAGAGGGTGAAGCTTTCTTT. Translation gives CASRREGEAFF.

V and J are TRBV7-9 and TRBJ2-5; D unresolved. V was cut by 3 bases and J by 4 bases, with 12 bases left in between. This CDR3 region has 14 residues. Germline V gives CDR1 SEHNR, CDR2 FQNEAQ (reference sequence). Written as DNA, the CDR3 is TGTGCCAGCAGCTTCCTTTCCATAACAGAGACCCAGTACTTC. Its protein is CASSFLSITETQYF.

The chain links TRBV5-1 to TRBJ2-7; 13 bases fit TRBD2. The CDR3 is made up of 14 amino acids. Losses at the gene ends were 3 bases for V and 7 bases for J; bases not matched to a gene: 4. The germline V gene encodes CDR1 SGHRS and CDR2 YFSETQ. In DNA form, the CDR3 reads TGCGCCAGCAGCTCAGGACTAGCGGGAGAGGAGCAGTACTTC. Protein product: CASSSGLAGEEQYF.

The V and J genes are TRBV12-3 or TRBV12-4 and TRBJ1-5; 8 bases are a match to TRBD1. There are 16 residues in the CDR3. V was pared by 6 bases and J by 0 bases, with 7 bases of the junction left unmatched. In nucleotides, the CDR3 is TGTGCCAGCAGAAACGGACAGGGAGGTAGCAATCAGCCCCAGCATTTT. Translation gives CASRNGQGGSNQPQHF.

The sample holds a few counts of this clonotype. This CDR3 is CASSDGPSDQPQHF. The CDR3 DNA reads as TGTGCCAGCTCGGACGGCCCCAGTGATCAGCCCCAGCATTTT. The chain joins TRBV18 to TRBJ1-5; no firm D call. The V gene's germline CDR1 is KGHSH and CDR2 LQKENI. The CDR3 runs to 14 residues. With 6 bases removed from V and 5 bases from J, the gap between germline ends came to 14 bases.

This clonotype was observed a handful of times. The rearrangement joins TRBV7-8 to TRBJ1-2, with unresolved D. This CDR3 is 12 amino acids long. V shed 7 bases and J shed 3 bases, with 9 bases lying between them. Germline V CDR1 and CDR2: SGHVS, FQNEAQ. The CDR3 sequence: CASKRVDYGYTF. CDR3 DNA: TGTGCCAGCAAACGAGTAGACTATGGCTACACCTTC.

The chain uses TRBV7-2 and TRBJ2-1; no reliable D call. Trimming shortened V by 7 bases and J by 4 bases, and 8 bases separated the two germline ends. This CDR3 contains 12 residues. Germline CDR1 reads SGHTA; CDR2 reads FQGNSA. The CDR3 loop reads CASNPGYNEQFF. CDR3 coding DNA: TGTGCCAGCAACCCCGGGTACAATGAGCAGTTCTTC.